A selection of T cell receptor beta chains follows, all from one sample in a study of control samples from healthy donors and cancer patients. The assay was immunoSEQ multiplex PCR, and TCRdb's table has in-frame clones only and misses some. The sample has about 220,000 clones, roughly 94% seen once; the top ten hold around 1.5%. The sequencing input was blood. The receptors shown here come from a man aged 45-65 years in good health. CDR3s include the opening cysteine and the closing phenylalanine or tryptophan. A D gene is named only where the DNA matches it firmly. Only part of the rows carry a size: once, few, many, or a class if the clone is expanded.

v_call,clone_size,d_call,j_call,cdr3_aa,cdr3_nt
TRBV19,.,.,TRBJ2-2,CASSIELRWTNTGELFF,TGTGCCAGTAGTATAGAATTAAGATGGACGAACACCGGGGAGCTGTTTTTT
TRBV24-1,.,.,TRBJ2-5,CATSDSTRGRETQYF,TGTGCCACCAGTGATTCAACCAGGGGGAGGGAGACCCAGTACTTC
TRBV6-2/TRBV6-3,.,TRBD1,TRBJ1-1,CASSYSPGQVNTEAFF,TGTGCCAGCAGTTACTCCCCGGGACAGGTTAACACTGAAGCTTTCTTT
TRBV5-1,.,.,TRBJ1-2,CASSLAGTPSGGYTF,TGCGCCAGCAGCTTGGCGGGGACCCCGTCGGGTGGCTACACCTTC
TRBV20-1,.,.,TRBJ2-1,CSASLLAGEQFF,TGCAGTGCCAGTTTATTGGCAGGTGAGCAGTTCTTC
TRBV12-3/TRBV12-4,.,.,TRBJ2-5,CASSLPEGETQYF,TGTGCCAGCAGTTTGCCGGAGGGAGAGACCCAGTACTTC
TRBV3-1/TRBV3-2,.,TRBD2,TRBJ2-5,CASSHPGLAAETQYF,TGTGCCAGCAGCCATCCGGGACTAGCGGCAGAGACCCAGTACTTC
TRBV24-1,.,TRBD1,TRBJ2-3,CATSDPGTGGPDSTDTQYF,TGTGCCACCAGTGATCCCGGGACAGGGGGCCCGGATAGCACAGATACGCAGTATTTT
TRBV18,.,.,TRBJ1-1,CASSLSGVTEAFF,TGTGCCAGCTCATTGTCCGGGGTCACTGAAGCTTTCTTT
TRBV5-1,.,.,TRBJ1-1,CASSHEGSGTEAFF,TGCGCCAGCAGCCATGAGGGGTCTGGCACTGAAGCTTTCTTT
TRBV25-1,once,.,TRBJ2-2,CASSGGKVAGELFF,TGTGCCAGCTCTGGGGGGAAGGTTGCCGGGGAGCTGTTTTTT
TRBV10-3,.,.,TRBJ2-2,CAIRIGGGTGELFF,TGTGCCATCAGGATAGGCGGCGGCACCGGGGAGCTGTTTTTT
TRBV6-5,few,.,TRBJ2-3,CASSYSGDTQYF,TGTGCCAGCAGTTACTCGGGAGATACGCAGTATTTT
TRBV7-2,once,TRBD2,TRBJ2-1,CASSSTSGGPSSYNEQFF,TGTGCCAGCAGCTCGACTAGCGGGGGACCTAGCTCCTACAATGAGCAGTTCTTC
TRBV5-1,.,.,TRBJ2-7,CASSLDGIEQYF,TGCGCCAGCAGCTTGGACGGTATAGAGCAGTACTTC
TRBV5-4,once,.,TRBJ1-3,CASSPGGNTIYF,TGTGCCAGCAGCCCGGGTGGAAACACCATATATTTT
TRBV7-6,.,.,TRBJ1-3,CASSLLQGPGNTIYF,TGTGCCAGCAGCTTACTCCAGGGACCGGGAAACACCATATATTTT
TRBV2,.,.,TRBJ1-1,CASSVKYIQNTEAFF,TGTGCCAGCAGTGTAAAGTACATCCAGAACACTGAAGCTTTCTTT
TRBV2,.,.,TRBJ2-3,CASSEDRTTDTQYF,TGTGCCAGCAGTGAAGACAGAACTACGGATACGCAGTATTTT
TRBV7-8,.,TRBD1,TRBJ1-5,CASTDRGGPNQPQHF,TGTGCCAGCACAGACAGGGGGGGGCCCAATCAGCCCCAGCATTTT
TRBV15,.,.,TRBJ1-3,CATSRERTYPGNTIYF,TGTGCCACCAGCAGAGAAAGGACTTACCCTGGAAACACCATATATTTT
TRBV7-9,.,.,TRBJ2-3,CGLDTQYF,TGCGGCCTAGATACGCAGTATTTT
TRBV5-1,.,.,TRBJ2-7,CASGKTGESYEQYF,TGCGCCAGCGGCAAAACGGGGGAATCCTACGAGCAGTACTTC
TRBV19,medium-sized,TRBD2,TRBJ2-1,CASSIDRGGGNEQFF,TGTGCCAGTAGTATAGACCGCGGGGGTGGCAATGAGCAGTTCTTC
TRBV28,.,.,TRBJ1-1,CASSPLSQAVFAGPEAFF,TGTGCCAGCAGTCCCCTGAGCCAGGCGGTTTTTGCTGGACCTGAAGCTTTCTTT
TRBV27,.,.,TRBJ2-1,CASSSFYGEQFF,TGTGCCAGCAGTTCCTTTTACGGTGAGCAGTTCTTC
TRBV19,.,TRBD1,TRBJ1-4,CASSTQSTGRREKLFF,TGTGCCAGTAGTACTCAATCGACAGGGCGACGAGAAAAACTGTTTTTT
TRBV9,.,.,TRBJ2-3,CASSGPGEVDTQYF,TGTGCCAGCAGCGGGCCGGGGGAGGTAGATACGCAGTATTTT